A selection of T cell receptor beta chains follows, all from one sample in a study of patients and donors after allogeneic stem cell transplantation. TCRdb ran MiXCR on the RT-PCR reads and lists one entry per CDR3 protein. The table shows around 31,000 distinct CDR3 sequences, with about 6.8% occurring only once. Sequencing input: blood, either unsorted or a sorted T cell fraction (not recorded which). The receptors here all came from a human donor who was either an allogeneic HSCT recipient or a stem cell or donor lymphocyte infusion donor (not recorded which). It is not recorded whose cells these are; they may come from a transplant donor. CDR3s include the opening cysteine and the closing phenylalanine or tryptophan. Each record gives: CDR3 protein, CDR3 DNA, V gene, J gene, D gene, clone size. The D gene is left open where the match is weak. A row's size may be missing; if present it is once, few, many or a size class.

CASSIHRLETQYF	TGTGCCAGTAGTATCCACAGGTTAGAGACCCAGTACTTC	TRBV19	TRBJ2-5	NA	NA
CASSLVTTSGSYNEQFF	TGTGCCAGCAGTTTAGTGACGACTAGCGGCTCCTACAATGAGCAGTTCTTC	TRBV12-3/TRBV12-4	TRBJ2-1	TRBD2	many
CASSTPGTGVDEQFF	TGTGCCAGCAGCACCCCCGGGACAGGGGTCGATGAGCAGTTCTTC	TRBV7-9	TRBJ2-1	TRBD1	few
CASRWTGNTIYF	TGTGCCAGTCGGTGGACTGGAAACACCATATATTTT	TRBV12-3/TRBV12-4	TRBJ1-3	NA	many
CASSYTGLAGYYEQYF	TGTGCCAGCAGTTACACTGGACTAGCCGGATACTACGAGCAGTACTTC	TRBV6-5	TRBJ2-7	TRBD2	many
CASSEQGRHNYGYTF	TGTGCCAGCAGTGAACAAGGGCGGCATAACTATGGCTACACCTTC	TRBV12-3/TRBV12-4	TRBJ1-2	NA	many
CASSSGSGEQFF	TGTGCCAGCAGCTCAGGGTCAGGGGAGCAGTTCTTC	TRBV7-9	TRBJ2-1	NA	few
CAISPLLGTGELFF	TGTGCCATCAGCCCCCTCCTTGGGACCGGGGAGCTGTTTTTT	TRBV10-3	TRBJ2-2	NA	few
CASSLWAGENQETQYF	TGTGCCAGCAGTTTATGGGCGGGAGAGAACCAAGAGACCCAGTACTTC	TRBV28	TRBJ2-5	TRBD2	many
CASSVEVHPLNNVLTF	TGTGCCAGCAGCGTAGAGGTCCACCCTCTCAACAACGTCCTGACTTTC	TRBV9	TRBJ2-6	NA	NA